This T cell receptor beta chain was sequenced during a study of blood T cell repertoires in COVID-19. Overall study: Acute-phase and convalescent COVID-19 samples originated in the United States, Italy and Spain. T cells, B-cell-depleted T cells, or PBMCs supplied cDNA or gDNA.

Germline CDR1 reads SGHRS; CDR2 reads YFSETQ. V was clipped by 4 bases and J by 1 base, with 17 bases between them. The CDR3 covers 16 residues. As originally analysed: Scientists estimated how many nucleated cells there were by amplifying reference gene primers. TCRdb's table, derived via immunoSEQ multiplex PCR, lists solely in-frame clones and lacks some. That table is the source of V, J and clone size, and D and trimming were worked out from the DNA. The table records 250,000 or so clones, roughly 85% of them present only once. V gene TRBV5-1 combines with J gene TRBJ1-1; D uncertain. The sample comprised peripheral blood. This receptor was obtained from a man in his late teens or twenties with active or convalescent COVID-19. CDR3 sequence (DNA): TGCGCCAGCAGCCGCAGTACGCCAGGAGGGAACACTGAAGCTTTCTTT. Translated, it gives CASSRSTPGGNTEAFF.